This TCR beta chain was identified in a study of blood T cell repertoires in COVID-19. In the study overall: PBMCs, B-cell-depleted T cells, or T cells were the source of the cDNA or gDNA that made up the material.

The length of the CDR3 is 19 residues. V was trimmed by 2 bases and J by 0 bases, leaving 23 bases between them. Germline V lookup: CDR1 SEHNR, CDR2 FQNEAQ (reference sequence). Grouping used clinical history reported by participants in a survey and questionnaire. Clones were sequenced by immunoSEQ multiplex PCR, and TCRdb holds only the in-frame ones, with some missing. The data show roughly 250,000 clones, with about nine tenths seen just once and around 1.3% held by the top ten. The sequenced sample consisted of PBMCs or T cells enriched from blood (not recorded which). The TCR sequence derives from a woman aged 40-49 years with acute COVID-19. V gene TRBV7-9 combines with J gene TRBJ2-7, with a tentative D call TRBD2 (5 bases). The CDR3 bases are TGTGCCAGCAGCTTATGGCGCTCCTGGCCAGGAGGTAGCTCCTACGAGCAGTACGTC. It yields the protein CASSLWRSWPGGSSYEQYV.